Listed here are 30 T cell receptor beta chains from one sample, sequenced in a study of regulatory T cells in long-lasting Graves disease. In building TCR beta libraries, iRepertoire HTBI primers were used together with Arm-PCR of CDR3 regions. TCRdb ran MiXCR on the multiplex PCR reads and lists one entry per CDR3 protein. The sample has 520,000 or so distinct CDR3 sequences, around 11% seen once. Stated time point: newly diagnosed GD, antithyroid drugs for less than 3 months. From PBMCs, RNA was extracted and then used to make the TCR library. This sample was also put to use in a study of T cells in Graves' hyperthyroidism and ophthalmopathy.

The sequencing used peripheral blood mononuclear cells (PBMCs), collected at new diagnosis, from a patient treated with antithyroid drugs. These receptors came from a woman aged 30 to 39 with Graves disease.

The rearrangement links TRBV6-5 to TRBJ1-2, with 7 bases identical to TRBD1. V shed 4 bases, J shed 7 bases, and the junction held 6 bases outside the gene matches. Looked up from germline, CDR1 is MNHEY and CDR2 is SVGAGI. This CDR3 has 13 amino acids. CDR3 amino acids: CASSFQGEGGYTF. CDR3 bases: TGTGCCAGCAGTTTCCAGGGGGAGGGTGGCTACACCTTC.

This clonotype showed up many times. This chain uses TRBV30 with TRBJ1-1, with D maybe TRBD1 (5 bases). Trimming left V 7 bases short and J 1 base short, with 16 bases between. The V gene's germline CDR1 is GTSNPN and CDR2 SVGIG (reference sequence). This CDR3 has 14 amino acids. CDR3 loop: CAFVGGGKNTEAFF. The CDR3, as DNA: TGTGCCTTCGTGGGGGGGGGGAAGAACACTGAAGCTTTCTTT.

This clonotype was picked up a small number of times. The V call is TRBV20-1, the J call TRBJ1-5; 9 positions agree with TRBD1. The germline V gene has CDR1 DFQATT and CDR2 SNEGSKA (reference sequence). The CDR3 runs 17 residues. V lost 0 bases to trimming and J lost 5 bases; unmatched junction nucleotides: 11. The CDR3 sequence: CSARDLVLDRGDQPQHF. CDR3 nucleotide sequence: TGCAGTGCTAGAGATCTTGTCTTGGACAGGGGTGATCAGCCCCAGCATTTT.

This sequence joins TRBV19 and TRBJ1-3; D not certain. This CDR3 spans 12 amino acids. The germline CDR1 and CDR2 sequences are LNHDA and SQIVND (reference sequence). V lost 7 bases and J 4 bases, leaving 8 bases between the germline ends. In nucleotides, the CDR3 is TGTGCCAGTAAAAGGTCCGGAAACACCATATATTTT. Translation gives CASKRSGNTIYF.

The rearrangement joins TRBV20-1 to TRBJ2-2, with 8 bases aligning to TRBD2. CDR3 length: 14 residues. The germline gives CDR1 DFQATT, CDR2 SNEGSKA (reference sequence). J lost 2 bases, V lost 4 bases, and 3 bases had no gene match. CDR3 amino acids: CSANSGVNTGELFF. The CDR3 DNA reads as TGCAGTGCTAATAGCGGGGTCAACACCGGGGAGCTGTTTTTT.

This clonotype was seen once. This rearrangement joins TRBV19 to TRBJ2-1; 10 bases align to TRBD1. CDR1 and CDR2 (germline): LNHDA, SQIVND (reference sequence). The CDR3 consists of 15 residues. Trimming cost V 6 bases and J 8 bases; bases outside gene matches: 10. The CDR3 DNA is TGTGCCAGTAGCCTCCGGGACAGGGGTAGCGATGAGCAGTTCTTC. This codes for CASSLRDRGSDEQFF.

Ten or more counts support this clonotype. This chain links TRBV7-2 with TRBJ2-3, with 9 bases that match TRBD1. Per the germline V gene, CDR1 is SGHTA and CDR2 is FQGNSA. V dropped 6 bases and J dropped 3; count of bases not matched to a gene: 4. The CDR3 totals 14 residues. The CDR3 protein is CASRQTGGTDTQYF. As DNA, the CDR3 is TGTGCCAGCAGACAGACAGGGGGGACAGATACGCAGTATTTT.

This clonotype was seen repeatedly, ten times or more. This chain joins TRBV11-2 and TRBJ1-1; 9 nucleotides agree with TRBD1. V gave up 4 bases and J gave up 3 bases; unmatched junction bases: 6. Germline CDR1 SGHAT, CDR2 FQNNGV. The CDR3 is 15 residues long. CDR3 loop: CASSSMGQGYTEAFF. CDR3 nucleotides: TGTGCCAGCAGCTCAATGGGACAGGGCTACACTGAAGCTTTCTTT.

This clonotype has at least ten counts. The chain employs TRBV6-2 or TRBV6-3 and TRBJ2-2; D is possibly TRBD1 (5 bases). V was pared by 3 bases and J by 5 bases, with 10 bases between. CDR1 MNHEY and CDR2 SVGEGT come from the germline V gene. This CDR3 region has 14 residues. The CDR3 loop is CASSYQGMTGELFF. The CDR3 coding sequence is TGTGCCAGCAGTTATCAGGGTATGACCGGGGAGCTGTTTTTT.

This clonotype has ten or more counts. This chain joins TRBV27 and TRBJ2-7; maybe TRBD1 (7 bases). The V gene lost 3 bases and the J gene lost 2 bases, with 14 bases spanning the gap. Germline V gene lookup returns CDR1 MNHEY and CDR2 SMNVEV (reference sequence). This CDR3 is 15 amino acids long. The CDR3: CASSFGSRGAYEQYF. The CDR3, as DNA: TGTGCCAGCAGTTTTGGGAGCAGGGGGGCCTACGAGCAGTACTTC.

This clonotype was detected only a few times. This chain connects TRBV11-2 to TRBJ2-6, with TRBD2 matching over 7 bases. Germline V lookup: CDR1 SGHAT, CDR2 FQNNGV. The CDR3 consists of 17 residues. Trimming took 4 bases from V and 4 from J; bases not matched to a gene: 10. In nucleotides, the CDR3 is TGTGCCAGCAGCTCGCCGGGGAGGGCCGCCGGGGCCAACGTCCTGACTTTC. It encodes CASSSPGRAAGANVLTF. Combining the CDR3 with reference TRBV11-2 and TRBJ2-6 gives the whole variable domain EAGVAQSPRYKIIEKRQSVAFWCNPISGHATLYWYQQILGQGPKLLIQFQNNGVVDDSQLPKDRFSAERLKGVDSTLKIQPAKLEDSAVYLCASSSPGRAAGANVLTFGAGSRLTVL.

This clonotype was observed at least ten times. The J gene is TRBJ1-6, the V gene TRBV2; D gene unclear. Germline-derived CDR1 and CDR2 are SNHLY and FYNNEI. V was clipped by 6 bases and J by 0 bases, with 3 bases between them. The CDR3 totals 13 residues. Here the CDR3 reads CASRSSYNSPLHF. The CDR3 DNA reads TGTGCCAGCAGGAGCTCCTATAATTCACCCCTCCACTTT.

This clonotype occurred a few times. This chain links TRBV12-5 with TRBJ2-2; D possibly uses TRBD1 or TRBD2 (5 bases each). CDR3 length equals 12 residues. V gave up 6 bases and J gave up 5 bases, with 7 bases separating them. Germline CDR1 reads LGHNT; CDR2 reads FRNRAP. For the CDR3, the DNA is TGTGCTAGTGGGGGGGATACCGGGGAGCTGTTTTTT. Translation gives CASGGDTGELFF. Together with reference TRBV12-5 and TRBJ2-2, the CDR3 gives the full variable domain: DARVTQTPRHKVTEMGQEVTMRCQPILGHNTVFWYRQTMMQGLELLAYFRNRAPLDDSGMPKDRFSAEMPDATLATLKIQPSEPRDSAVYFCASGGDTGELFFGEGSRLTVL.

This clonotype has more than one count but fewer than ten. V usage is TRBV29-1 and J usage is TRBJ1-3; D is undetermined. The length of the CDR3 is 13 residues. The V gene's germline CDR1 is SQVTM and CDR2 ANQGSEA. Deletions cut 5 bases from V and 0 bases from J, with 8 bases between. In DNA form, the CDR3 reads TGCAGCGTTTTGGGGATCTCTGGAAACACCATATATTTT. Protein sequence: CSVLGISGNTIYF. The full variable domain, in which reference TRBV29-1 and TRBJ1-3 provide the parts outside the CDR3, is SAVISQKPSRDICQRGTSLTIQCQVDSQVTMMFWYRQQPGQSLTLIATANQGSEATYESGFVIDKFPISRPNLTFSTLTVSNMSPEDSSIYLCSVLGISGNTIYFGEGSWLTVV.

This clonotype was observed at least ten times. Here the CDR3 reads CASSVLGTPDNEQFF. CDR3 DNA sequence: TGTGCCAGCAGCGTTTTGGGGACCCCTGACAATGAGCAGTTCTTC. J is TRBJ2-1 and V is TRBV9; D assignment may be TRBD1 or TRBD2 (5 bases each). Germline-derived CDR1 and CDR2 are SGDLS and YYNGEE. The CDR3 runs 15 residues. The germline V and J ends were trimmed by 2 bases and 5 bases, with 14 bases remaining between them. Full variable domain (rest looked up from reference TRBV9 and TRBJ2-1): DSGVTQTPKHLITATGQRVTLRCSPRSGDLSVYWYQQSLDQGLQFLIQYYNGEERAKGNILERFSAQQFPDLHSELNLSSLELGDSALYFCASSVLGTPDNEQFFGPGTRLTVL.

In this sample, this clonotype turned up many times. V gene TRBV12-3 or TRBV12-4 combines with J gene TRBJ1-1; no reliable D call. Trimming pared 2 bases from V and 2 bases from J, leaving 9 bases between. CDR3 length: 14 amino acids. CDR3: CASSLKQTNTEAFF. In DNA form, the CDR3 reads TGTGCCAGCAGTTTAAAACAGACTAACACTGAAGCTTTCTTT.

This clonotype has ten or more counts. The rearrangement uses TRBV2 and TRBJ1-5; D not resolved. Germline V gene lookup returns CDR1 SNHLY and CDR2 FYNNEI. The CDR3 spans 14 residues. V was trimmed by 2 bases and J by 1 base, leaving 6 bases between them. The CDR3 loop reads CASSESQSNQPQHF. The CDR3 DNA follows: TGTGCCAGCAGTGAATCCCAAAGCAATCAGCCCCAGCATTTT.

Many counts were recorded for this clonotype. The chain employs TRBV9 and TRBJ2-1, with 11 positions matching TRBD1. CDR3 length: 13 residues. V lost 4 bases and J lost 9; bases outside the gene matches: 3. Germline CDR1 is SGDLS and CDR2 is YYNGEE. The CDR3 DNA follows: TGTGCCAGCAGCCTTGGGACAGGGGGTGAGCAGTTCTTC. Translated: CASSLGTGGEQFF.

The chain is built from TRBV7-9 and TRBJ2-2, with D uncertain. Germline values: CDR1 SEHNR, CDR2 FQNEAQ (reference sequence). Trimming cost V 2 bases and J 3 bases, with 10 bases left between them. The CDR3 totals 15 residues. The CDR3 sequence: CASSLFNRDTGELFF. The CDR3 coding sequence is TGTGCCAGCAGCTTATTTAACAGAGACACCGGGGAGCTGTTTTTT.

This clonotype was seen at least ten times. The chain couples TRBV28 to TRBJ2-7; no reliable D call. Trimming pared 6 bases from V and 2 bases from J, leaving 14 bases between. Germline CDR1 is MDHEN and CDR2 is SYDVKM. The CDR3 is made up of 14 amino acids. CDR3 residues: CASRGSLRTYEQYF. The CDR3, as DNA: TGTGCCAGCAGAGGCTCGCTACGAACCTACGAGCAGTACTTC.

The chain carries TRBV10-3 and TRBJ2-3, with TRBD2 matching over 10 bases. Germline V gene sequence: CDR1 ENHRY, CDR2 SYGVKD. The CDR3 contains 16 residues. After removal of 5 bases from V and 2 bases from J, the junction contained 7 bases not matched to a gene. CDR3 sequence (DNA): TGTGCCATCAGTTCAGACACTAGCGGGATCACAGATACGCAGTATTTT. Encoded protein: CAISSDTSGITDTQYF.

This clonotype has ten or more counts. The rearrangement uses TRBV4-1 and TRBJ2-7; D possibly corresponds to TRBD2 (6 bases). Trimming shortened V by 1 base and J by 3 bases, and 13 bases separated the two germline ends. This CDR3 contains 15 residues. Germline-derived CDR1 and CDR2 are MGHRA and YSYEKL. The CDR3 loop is CASSQVRGKLYEQYF. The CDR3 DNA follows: TGCGCCAGCAGCCAAGTACGGGGGAAACTCTACGAGCAGTACTTC.

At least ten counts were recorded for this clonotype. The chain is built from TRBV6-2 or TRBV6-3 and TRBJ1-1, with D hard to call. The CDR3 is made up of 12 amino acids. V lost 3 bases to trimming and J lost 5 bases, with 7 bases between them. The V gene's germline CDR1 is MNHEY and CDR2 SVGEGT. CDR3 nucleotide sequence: TGTGCCAGCAGTTATGGGTTGACTGAAGCTTTCTTT. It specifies CASSYGLTEAFF.

The CDR3 loop is CASRARLAGGNEQFF. CDR3 sequence (DNA): TGTGCCAGCAGGGCCCGACTAGCGGGAGGGAATGAGCAGTTCTTC. The chain is built from TRBV2 and TRBJ2-1; 14 positions match TRBD2. Losses at the gene ends were 6 bases for V and 7 bases for J; bases not matched to a gene: 5. The CDR3 has 15 residues. Germline loops: CDR1 SNHLY, CDR2 FYNNEI.

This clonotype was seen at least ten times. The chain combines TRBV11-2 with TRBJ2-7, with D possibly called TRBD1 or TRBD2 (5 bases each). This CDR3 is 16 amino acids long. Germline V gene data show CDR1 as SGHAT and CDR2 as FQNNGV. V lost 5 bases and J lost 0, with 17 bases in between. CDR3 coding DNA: TGTGCCAGCAGCATTACCGGGACGGCAGACTCCTACGAGCAGTACTTC. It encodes CASSITGTADSYEQYF.

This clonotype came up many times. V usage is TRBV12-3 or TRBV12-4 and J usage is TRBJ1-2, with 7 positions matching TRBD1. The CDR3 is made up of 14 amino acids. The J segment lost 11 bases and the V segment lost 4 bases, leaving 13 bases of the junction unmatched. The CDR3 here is CASSSTGTVFGYTF. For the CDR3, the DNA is TGTGCCAGCAGTTCAACCGGGACAGTTTTTGGGTACACCTTC.

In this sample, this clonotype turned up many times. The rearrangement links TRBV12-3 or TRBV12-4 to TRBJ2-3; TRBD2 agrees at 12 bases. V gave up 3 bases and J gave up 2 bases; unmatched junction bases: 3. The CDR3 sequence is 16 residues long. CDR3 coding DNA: TGTGCCAGCAGTTTTCGGACTAGCGGGGTCACAGATACGCAGTATTTT. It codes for CASSFRTSGVTDTQYF.

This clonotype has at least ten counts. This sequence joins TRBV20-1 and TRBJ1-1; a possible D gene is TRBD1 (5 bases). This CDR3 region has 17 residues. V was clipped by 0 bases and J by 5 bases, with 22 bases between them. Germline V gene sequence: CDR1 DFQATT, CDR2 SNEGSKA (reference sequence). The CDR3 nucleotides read TGCAGTGCTAGAGAAGAGGGCCGCTGGGGGTTTGGGACTGAAGCTTTCTTT. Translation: CSAREEGRWGFGTEAFF.

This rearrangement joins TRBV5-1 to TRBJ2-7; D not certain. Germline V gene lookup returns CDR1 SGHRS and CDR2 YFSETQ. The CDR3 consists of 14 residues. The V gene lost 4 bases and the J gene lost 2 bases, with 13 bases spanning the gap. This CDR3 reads CASSASDGPYEQYF. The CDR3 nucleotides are TGCGCCAGCAGCGCGTCGGACGGGCCCTACGAGCAGTACTTC.

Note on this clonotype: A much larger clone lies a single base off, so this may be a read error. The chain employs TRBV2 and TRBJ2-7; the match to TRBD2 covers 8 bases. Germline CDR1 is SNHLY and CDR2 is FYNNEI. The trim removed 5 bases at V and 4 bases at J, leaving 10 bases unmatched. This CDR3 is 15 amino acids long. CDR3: CASSSPGLDQYEQYF. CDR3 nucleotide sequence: TGTGCCAGCAGTTCTCCGGGACTAGACCAATACGAGCAGTACTTC.